This paragraph covers one T cell receptor beta chain sequence. Its antigen is unknown. Measured with immunoSEQ multiplex PCR; TCRdb has only the in-frame clones, and not every one. The table includes hundreds of thousands of clones, 95% to 97% detected once. The entry originates in a study of shared clonotypes between healthy human individuals. Notes on the study in general: Four donors showed sharing of approximately 4.7% of naive CD4 clonotypes. Rarefaction curves obtained for sorted subsets showed sequencing incomplete despite large depth. Represented genetic and exposure-history diversity was restricted by having few donors.

With 0 bases clipped from V and 6 bases from J, the junction kept 4 bases outside the gene matches. The CDR3 is 15 residues long. Germline CDR1 and CDR2: SGDLS and YYNGEE. The chain has TRBV9 and TRBJ2-1; 9 bases are shared with TRBD2. Sequenced material: naive CD4+ T cells sorted from blood. Subset noted: CD45RA+ positively selected. The source is a woman in her 30s in good health. CDR3 loop: CASSVGASGTNEQFF. CDR3 coding DNA: TGTGCCAGCAGCGTAGGGGCTAGCGGGACCAATGAGCAGTTCTTC.